The 8 T cell receptor beta chains below come from one sample, sequenced in a study of T cells after yellow fever vaccination. TCRdb re-derived calls from the 5' RACE reads in MiXCR, one entry per CDR3 protein. The table has 500,000 to 700,000 distinct CDR3 sequences, around 21% seen once; the top ten hold about 13%. The sequencing here drew on PBMCs, taken 15 days after the yellow fever booster vaccination. These receptors all stem from a man aged 25 to 40 who received the YFV17D yellow fever vaccine.

This clonotype was observed many times. The chain has TRBV4-3 and TRBJ2-5; D is perhaps TRBD2 (5 bases). The V gene's germline CDR1 is LGHNA and CDR2 YSLEER. V was clipped by 4 bases and J by 7 bases, with 13 bases between them. This CDR3 contains 13 residues. The CDR3 DNA reads TGCGCCAGCAGCCCCCCAGGAGAGGGGACCCAGTACTTC. Translating it yields CASSPPGEGTQYF.

CDR3 protein: CSFPPAGRETQYF. CDR3 nucleotide sequence: TGCAGTTTCCCCCCAGCAGGGCGGGAGACCCAGTACTTC. The chain is built from TRBV20-1 and TRBJ2-5; perhaps TRBD1 as D (5 bases). The length of the CDR3 is 13 residues. Deletions cut 8 bases from V and 5 bases from J, with 18 bases between. Germline CDR1 is DFQATT and CDR2 is SNEGSKA (reference sequence).

This clonotype has a handful of counts. This chain uses TRBV12-3 or TRBV12-4 with TRBJ2-5; tentatively, D is TRBD2 (6 bases). The CDR3 consists of 18 residues. V lost 1 base, J lost 3 bases, and 21 bases lay in between. CDR3 sequence (DNA): TGTGCCAGCAGTTTAGAGGGAATACCGGGACTTGCTAAAGAGACCCAGTACTTC. Its protein is CASSLEGIPGLAKETQYF.

CDR3 DNA sequence: TGTGCCAGCAGTTCCCCTTTAAGGACAAGTGGAAACACCATATATTTT. Translation: CASSSPLRTSGNTIYF. This rearrangement joins TRBV6-5 to TRBJ1-3, with a possible D match to TRBD1 (5 bases). From germline, CDR1 is MNHEY and CDR2 SVGAGI. This CDR3 has 16 residues. Trimming removed 4 bases at V and 3 bases at J, with 16 bases between.

The chain has TRBV7-3 and TRBJ2-1, with D perhaps matching TRBD2 (6 bases). Germline V CDR1 and CDR2: SGHTA, FQGTGA. The CDR3 consists of 12 residues. V lost 5 bases, J lost 9 bases, and 11 bases lay in between. CDR3 in DNA: TGTGCCAGCAGCCCTCATAGCGGTGAGCAGTTCTTC. This codes for CASSPHSGEQFF.

This clonotype was counted a few times. The chain recombines TRBV6-2 or TRBV6-3 with TRBJ2-1; tentative D call: TRBD2 (6 bases). The V and J ends lost 7 bases and 0 bases respectively, with 19 bases between them. The length of the CDR3 is 17 residues. Per the germline V gene, CDR1 is MNHEY and CDR2 is SVGEGT. This CDR3 is CASTSRDTISSYNEQFF. CDR3 bases: TGTGCCAGCACCTCGCGGGATACAATTAGCTCCTACAATGAGCAGTTCTTC.

Many counts were recorded for this clonotype. The genes are TRBV20-1 and TRBJ2-7, with 7 positions matching TRBD1. CDR3 length equals 17 residues. CDR1 and CDR2 from the germline V gene are DFQATT and SNEGSKA (reference sequence). Trimming took 1 base from V and 9 from J; bases not matched to a gene: 21. CDR3 sequence: CSARGYLTGTESTGQYF. CDR3 sequence (DNA): TGCAGTGCTAGAGGGTATCTAACCGGGACAGAGTCTACGGGGCAGTACTTC.

This clonotype was counted only a few times. This chain uses TRBV14 with TRBJ2-5, with D unresolved. The CDR3 covers 13 residues. Germline V CDR1 and CDR2: SGHDN, FVKESK. V dropped 0 bases and J dropped 2 bases, with 4 bases sitting between them. This chain's CDR3 is CASSQESQETQYF. CDR3 coding DNA: TGTGCCAGCAGCCAAGAGTCTCAAGAGACCCAGTACTTC. Full variable domain (remainder filled in from reference TRBV14 and TRBJ2-5): EAGVTQFPSHSVIEKGQTVTLRCDPISGHDNLYWYRRVMGKEIKFLLHFVKESKQDESGMPNNRFLAERTGGTYSTLKVQPAELEDSGVYFCASSQESQETQYFGPGTRLLVL.